This TCR beta chain was sequenced for a study of molecular identifiers for immune sequencing clone quantification. TCRdb re-derived calls from the PCR reads in MiXCR, one entry per CDR3 protein. The table shows just under 650,000 distinct CDR3 sequences, with about 20% occurring only once. The CDR3 covers 15 residues. The V end was cut by 0 bases, the J end by 5 bases, with 11 bases between. Germline values: CDR1 SGHRS, CDR2 YFSETQ. The origin of this receptor is a human donor in good health. Some libraries in this study had Jurkat cell RNA spiked in. Material for sequencing was naive CD8+ T cells from blood, with Jurkat cell RNA spiked in. The subset: FACS-sorted CD8+CD4-CCR7+CD45RA+ naive T cells. The genes are TRBV5-1 and TRBJ1-4; no definite D call. In DNA, the CDR3 is TGCGCCAGCAGCTTGGGGCGGAGTGTAAATGAAAAACTGTTTTTT. Its protein is CASSLGRSVNEKLFF. The entire variable domain, with the rest obtained from reference TRBV5-1 and TRBJ1-4, is as follows: KAGVTQTPRYLIKTRGQQVTLSCSPISGHRSVSWYQQTPGQGLQFLFEYFSETQRNKGNFPGRFSGRQFSNSRSEMNVSTLELGDSALYLCASSLGRSVNEKLFFGSGTQLSVL.